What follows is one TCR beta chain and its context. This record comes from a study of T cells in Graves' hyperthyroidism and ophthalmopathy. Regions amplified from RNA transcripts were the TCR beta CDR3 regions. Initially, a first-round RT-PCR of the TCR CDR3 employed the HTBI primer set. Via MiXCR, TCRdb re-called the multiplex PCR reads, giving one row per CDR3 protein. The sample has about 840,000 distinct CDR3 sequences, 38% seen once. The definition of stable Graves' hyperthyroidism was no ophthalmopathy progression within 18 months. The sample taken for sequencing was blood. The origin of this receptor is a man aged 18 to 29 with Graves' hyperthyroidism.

The CDR3 DNA sequence: TGTGCCAGCAGCGTAGATTCGGGGGGGCAGCCCCAGCATTTT. Amino acids: CASSVDSGGQPQHF. The chain joins TRBV9 to TRBJ1-5, with D perhaps TRBD1 (5 bases). This CDR3 is 14 amino acids long. Trimming took 0 bases from V and 7 from J, leaving 11 bases between them. CDR1 and CDR2 from the germline V gene are SGDLS and YYNGEE. The full variable domain, its missing parts supplied by reference TRBV9 and TRBJ1-5, is DSGVTQTPKHLITATGQRVTLRCSPRSGDLSVYWYQQSLDQGLQFLIQYYNGEERAKGNILERFSAQQFPDLHSELNLSSLELGDSALYFCASSVDSGGQPQHFGDGTRLSIL.